This TCR beta chain was sequenced in a study of blood T cell repertoires in COVID-19. Study details: COVID-19 samples, acute and convalescent, were from the United States, Italy and Spain. PBMCs, B-cell-depleted T cells, or T cells provided the cDNA or gDNA that made up the material.

Original analysis: Reference gene primers were amplified, and this amplification served to estimate nucleated cell counts. The repertoire was sequenced with immunoSEQ multiplex PCR; TCRdb's copy has only in-frame clones and lacks some. V, J and clone size are those of that table, while D and trimming were read from the DNA. The repertoire has 250,000 to 300,000 clones, 75% to 90% of them found once; the top ten carry about 4.9%. CDR3 length: 14 residues. Germline loops: CDR1 SGHAT, CDR2 FQNNGV. The V segment lost 5 bases and the J segment 7 bases; nucleotides outside the gene matches: 8. Sequencing was carried out using peripheral blood. The chain couples TRBV11-2 to TRBJ2-1, with TRBD1 matching 7 bases. The source of this sequence is a man between 60 and 75 years old who had recovered from COVID-19. The CDR3 spells CASSRNRGNNEQFF. Written as DNA, the CDR3 is TGTGCCAGCAGCCGAAACAGGGGTAATAATGAGCAGTTCTTC.